A single T cell receptor beta chain is shown here with its context. Its matching antigen is unknown. This sample is drawn from a study of siplizumab effects on memory and regulatory T cells. Sequencing was performed with immunoSEQ multiplex PCR; in TCRdb, only in-frame clones are kept and a portion is missing. The sample contains about 100,000 clones, about 91% of which appear only once. Study results and caveats: Naive T cells looked more diverse than memory cells, and they looked like major contributors to the alloresponse.

Germline V gives CDR1 KGHSH, CDR2 LQKENI. V shed 3 bases and J shed 0 bases, with 8 bases lying between them. This CDR3 has 14 residues. This chain uses TRBV18 with TRBJ1-1, with no clear D. The specimen sequenced was CD4+ T cells sorted from blood. The TCR comes from a human donor in good health. The CDR3 DNA reads as TGTGCCAGCTCACCTGGGTTGGTGAACACTGAAGCTTTCTTT. Encoded protein: CASSPGLVNTEAFF.